This T cell receptor beta chain was documented in a study of CD8 T cells in ankylosing spondylitis. General study findings and limits: Prior literature has documented some motif variants in synovial fluid and blood from reactive arthritis. Made up of several highly homologous variants, a TCR beta motif appeared characteristic of ankylosing spondylitis blood. Researchers reportedly found disease-linked clones significantly enriched in matched ankylosing spondylitis synovial fluid.

This CDR3 is built from 13 residues. Germline CDR1 MNHNY, CDR2 SVGAGI (reference sequence). Trimming stripped 4 bases from V and 5 bases from J, with 9 bases between. This clonotype was seen a few times. Its matching antigen is unknown. Quantitative molecular-barcoded 5'-RACE generated the TCR beta libraries. From the 5' RACE reads, TCRdb called clonotypes with MiXCR, one entry per CDR3 protein. The table shows about 89,000 distinct CDR3 sequences, with 27% occurring only once. This clonotype originated in a male donor with ankylosing spondylitis or in good health (not recorded which). V and J are TRBV6-6 and TRBJ1-5; D gene uncertain. The specimen was blood, either unsorted or a sorted T cell fraction (not recorded which). The DNA of the CDR3 is TGTGCCAGCAGTTTGGGATCTGATCAGCCCCAGCATTTT. It codes for CASSLGSDQPQHF.